These 11 T cell receptor beta chains were sequenced from one sample in a study of read filtering for tumor transcriptome and immune sequencing. The library was built from 400 ng RNA with molecular barcoded adaptors for alpha/delta and beta/gamma chains. TCRdb used MiXCR to reprocess the reads, holding one entry per CDR3 protein. The table lists about 130,000 distinct CDR3 sequences, 10% to 15% of them singletons. Input material: a population of CD138-negative cells sorted from bone marrow. Receptors originate from a donor at least 40 years old with multiple myeloma.

This clonotype occurred many times. This chain joins TRBV20-1 and TRBJ2-3; 10 bases fit TRBD2. There are 15 residues in the CDR3. With 1 base clipped from V and 2 bases from J, the junction kept 3 bases outside the gene matches. From germline, CDR1 is DFQATT and CDR2 SNEGSKA (reference sequence). CDR3 loop: CSARGTSGFTDTQYF. CDR3 nucleotides: TGCAGTGCTAGAGGGACTAGCGGTTTCACAGATACGCAGTATTTT.

Of note for this clonotype: This may stem from a read error, because a much larger clone lies one nucleotide away. This chain links TRBV6-5 with TRBJ1-1; 7 bases are a match to TRBD1. Germline CDR1 MNHEY, CDR2 SVGAGI. The V gene end was trimmed by 7 bases and the J gene end by 5 bases; junction bases not matched to a gene: 7. This CDR3 is built from 13 residues. The CDR3 sequence is CASIETGYTEAFF. The CDR3 nucleotides are TGTGCCAGCATTGAGACAGGGTATACTGAAGCTTTCTTT.

This clonotype has at least ten counts. The genes are TRBV4-1 and TRBJ1-6; D not certain. Trimming took off 0 bases at V and 7 bases at J, with 16 bases between the two ends. Germline-derived CDR1 and CDR2 are MGHRA and YSYEKL. This CDR3 is built from 17 residues. In DNA, the CDR3 is TGCGCCAGCAGCCAAGATTTGGCCGGCTTAGGGAATTCACCCCTCCACTTT. Protein product: CASSQDLAGLGNSPLHF.

This clonotype was seen many times. The chain recombines TRBV20-1 with TRBJ2-2, with D tentatively TRBD1 (7 bases). The CDR3 has 16 amino acids. Germline V lookup: CDR1 DFQATT, CDR2 SNEGSKA (reference sequence). The V end lost 6 bases, the J end lost 5 bases, and 22 bases lay between the germline ends. This CDR3 reads CSAPRGTGEVTGELFF. As DNA, the CDR3 is TGCAGTGCCCCGCGGGGTACAGGGGAGGTAACCGGGGAGCTGTTTTTT.

The table lists this clonotype with many counts. V and J are TRBV2 and TRBJ2-5; the match to TRBD1 covers 11 bases. The germline V gene encodes CDR1 SNHLY and CDR2 FYNNEI. This CDR3 contains 17 residues. Unmatched junction bases numbered 13, after V lost 6 bases and J lost 4 bases. This CDR3 reads CASSHLDRGRGGETQYF. CDR3 nucleotide sequence: TGTGCCAGCAGCCACCTGGACAGGGGGCGAGGGGGAGAGACCCAGTACTTC.

This clonotype was seen repeatedly, ten times or more. The CDR3 loop is CASSQDSSGGSSYNEQFF. The CDR3 DNA reads as TGTGCCAGCAGCCAAGATTCTAGCGGGGGAAGCTCCTACAATGAGCAGTTCTTC. This chain connects TRBV3-1 to TRBJ2-1; 10 nucleotides line up with TRBD2. V trimming: 0 bases; J trimming: 0 bases; junction bases outside the gene matches: 5. This CDR3 has 18 residues. CDR1 LGHDT and CDR2 YNNKEL come from the germline V gene (reference sequence).

This clonotype was detected many times. CDR3 DNA: TGTGCCGACGATTTGGGGGGGGTTCATCAGCCCCAGCATTTT. Translated: CADDLGGVHQPQHF. V gene TRBV7-3 combines with J gene TRBJ1-5; perhaps TRBD1 as D (5 bases). Germline V lookup: CDR1 SGHTA, CDR2 FQGTGA. The length of the CDR3 is 14 residues. Trimming removed 11 bases at V and 5 bases at J, with 19 bases between.

In this sample, this clonotype turned up many times. This chain connects TRBV30 to TRBJ1-2, with 7 nucleotides matching TRBD1. Germline trimming cut 3 bases from V and 0 bases from J; bases unmatched to any gene: 7. The CDR3 contains 15 residues. Germline-derived CDR1 and CDR2 are GTSNPN and SVGIG (reference sequence). This CDR3 reads CAWRPGTATNYGYTF. The CDR3 nucleotides read TGTGCCTGGAGACCCGGGACAGCAACTAACTATGGCTACACCTTC.

In this sample, this clonotype turned up many times. The chain carries TRBV20-1 and TRBJ2-1, with D perhaps matching TRBD2 (7 bases). The V gene lost 2 bases and the J gene lost 11 bases, with 28 bases spanning the gap. Looked up from germline, CDR1 is DFQATT and CDR2 is SNEGSKA (reference sequence). CDR3 size: 17 residues. CDR3 region: CSARPRGEGGASRQQFF. The CDR3 DNA sequence: TGCAGTGCTAGACCGCGTGGGGAGGGGGGGGCCTCTCGGCAGCAGTTCTTC.

In its sample, this clonotype was seen a few times. This may come from a read error, since a much larger clone is one base off. The chain is built from TRBV12-3 or TRBV12-4 and TRBJ1-5; possibly TRBD1 for D (5 bases). This CDR3 region has 14 residues. V dropped 7 bases and J dropped 4 bases, with 14 bases sitting between them. CDR3 DNA sequence: TGTGCCAGCAACCCGGGACGGGAAAATCAGCCCCAGCATTTT. Its translation is CASNPGRENQPQHF.

This clonotype was detected many times. J is TRBJ2-1 and V is TRBV7-2, with TRBD2 identical over 8 bases. J gave up 7 bases and V 5 bases, and 13 bases lay outside the gene matches. The CDR3 totals 16 residues. From germline, CDR1 is SGHTA and CDR2 FQGNSA. The CDR3 coding sequence is TGTGCCAGCAGCCGTTCGGCGGGAGGAGGGTGGAATGAGCAGTTCTTC. This translates into CASSRSAGGGWNEQFF. The entire variable domain, with the rest obtained from reference TRBV7-2 and TRBJ2-1, is as follows: GAGVSQSPSNKVTEKGKDVELRCDPISGHTALYWYRQSLGQGLEFLIYFQGNSAPDKSGLPSDRFSAERTGGSVSTLTIQRTQQEDSAVYLCASSRSAGGGWNEQFFGPGTRLTVL.